Detailed here is one T cell receptor beta chain. J was trimmed by 8 bases and V by 1 base; bases with no gene match: 11. CDR3 length equals 16 residues. Per germline, CDR1 SNHLY and CDR2 FYNNEI. This entry is derived from a study of blood T cell repertoires in COVID-19. Study as a whole: Sites across the United States, Italy and Spain contributed samples from acute and convalescent COVID-19. T cells, B-cell-depleted T cells, or PBMCs provided the cDNA or gDNA that served as material.

In the original processing: The assay estimated nucleated cells by amplifying reference gene primers. Sequenced by immunoSEQ multiplex PCR; TCRdb stores in-frame clones only, minus some. Clonal size and the V and J genes are those of that table, whereas D and trimming came from the DNA. The sample contains approximately 100,000 clones, under 85% of which appear only once. This TCR came from a human donor in a cohort sampled during active COVID-19. This chain joins TRBV2 and TRBJ1-5; the match to TRBD1 covers 7 bases. Sequenced input: peripheral blood. The CDR3 spells CASSEGSNRGEEPQHF. CDR3 nucleotides: TGTGCCAGCAGTGAAGGAAGCAACAGGGGTGAGGAGCCCCAGCATTTT.